The clone carrying this TCR beta chain was detected a few times. The antigen remains undetermined. This record belongs to a study of human T cells and chemical hapten exposure. As for the study in general: Patches with 0.01% DPC went on the upper back, and the tests were read at 6 days. Study-wide points: TCRs above 1 in 1000 frequency stayed constant with DPC sensitization. While controls formed fewer of them, expanded TCRs formed significantly more large CDR3 similarity clusters.

The time point: patch test 3, about 24 weeks after DPC sensitization. This sample's treatment: therapeutic diphenylcyclopropenone sensitization with weekly scalp DPC. With 3 bases clipped from V and 2 bases from J, the junction kept 0 bases outside the gene matches. Germline V gives CDR1 MNHEY, CDR2 SMNVEV (reference sequence). This CDR3 has 14 amino acids. TCRdb redid the calling of the RACE reads with MiXCR, one entry per CDR3 protein. The sample shows 97,000 or so distinct CDR3 sequences, roughly a quarter of them seen only once. The rearrangement joins TRBV27 to TRBJ2-5; 10 bases line up with TRBD1. The sequence derives from a man in his forties or fifties with alopecia areata. Some clones in this sample may be carry-over from other donors' samples. The sample consisted of whole blood, taken in connection with sensitization to the hapten diphenylcyclopropenone (DPC). This CDR3 reads CASSLDRGQETQYF. In DNA, the CDR3 is TGTGCCAGCAGTTTGGACAGGGGGCAAGAGACCCAGTACTTC.